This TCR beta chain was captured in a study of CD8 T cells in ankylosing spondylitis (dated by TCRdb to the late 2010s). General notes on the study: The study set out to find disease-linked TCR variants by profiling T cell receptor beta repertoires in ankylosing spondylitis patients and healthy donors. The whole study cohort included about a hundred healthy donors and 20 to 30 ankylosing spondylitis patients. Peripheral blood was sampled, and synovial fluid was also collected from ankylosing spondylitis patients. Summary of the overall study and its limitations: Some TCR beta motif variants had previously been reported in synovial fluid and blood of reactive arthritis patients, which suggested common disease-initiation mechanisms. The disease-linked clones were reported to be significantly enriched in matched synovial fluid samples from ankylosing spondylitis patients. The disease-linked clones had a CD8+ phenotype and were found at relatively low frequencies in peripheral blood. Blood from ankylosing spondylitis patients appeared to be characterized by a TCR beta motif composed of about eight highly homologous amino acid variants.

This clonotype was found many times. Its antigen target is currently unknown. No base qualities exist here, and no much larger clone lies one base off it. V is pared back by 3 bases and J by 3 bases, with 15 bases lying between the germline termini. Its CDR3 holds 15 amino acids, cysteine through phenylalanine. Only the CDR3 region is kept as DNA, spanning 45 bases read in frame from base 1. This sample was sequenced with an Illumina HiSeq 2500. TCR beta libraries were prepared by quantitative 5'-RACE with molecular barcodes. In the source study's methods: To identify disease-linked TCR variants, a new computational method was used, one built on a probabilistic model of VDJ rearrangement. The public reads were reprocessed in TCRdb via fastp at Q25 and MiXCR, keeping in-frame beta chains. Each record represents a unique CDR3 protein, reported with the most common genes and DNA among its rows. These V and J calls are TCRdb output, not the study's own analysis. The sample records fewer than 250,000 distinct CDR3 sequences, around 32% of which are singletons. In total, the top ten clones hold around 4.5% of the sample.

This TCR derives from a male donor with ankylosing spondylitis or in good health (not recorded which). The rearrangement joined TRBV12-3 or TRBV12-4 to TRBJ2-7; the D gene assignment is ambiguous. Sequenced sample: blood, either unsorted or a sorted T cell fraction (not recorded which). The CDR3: CASSFVASKHYEQYF. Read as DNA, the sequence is TGTGCCAGCAGTTTCGTGGCGTCCAAACACTACGAGCAGTACTTC.